Given below is one TCR beta chain in context. Alongside a J-beta primer mix, a sample-barcoded 5' primer served in a second PCR lasting about 6 to 11 cycles. MiXCR, run by TCRdb on the 5' RACE reads, gives a single entry per CDR3 protein. The repertoire consists of approximately 730,000 distinct CDR3 sequences, with more than 40% occurring once and the leading ten covering approximately 22%. The sample belongs to a study of blood T cells in healthy people across ages. Per the germline V gene, CDR1 is DFQATT and CDR2 is SNEGSKA (reference sequence). The V gene end was trimmed by 6 bases and the J gene end by 5 bases; junction bases not matched to a gene: 5. The CDR3 has 13 amino acids.

V usage is TRBV20-1 and J usage is TRBJ2-2, with 8 bases aligning to TRBD2. The receptor was derived from a woman aged 55-70 years in good health. Input material: blood. DNA for the CDR3: TGCAGTGCCCCGGGACTAGTAACCGGGGAGCTGTTTTTT. It translates to CSAPGLVTGELFF.